The rows below give T cell receptor beta chains drawn from one sample of a study of regulatory T cells in long-lasting Graves disease. TCRdb reprocessed the multiplex PCR reads via MiXCR and lists one record per CDR3 protein. The repertoire consists of some 330,000 distinct CDR3 sequences, with approximately 23% occurring once and the leading ten covering around 30%. The sequences come from peripheral blood mononuclear cells (PBMCs), collected when the disease was refractory, from a patient treated with antithyroid drugs. Receptors originate from a woman between 35 and 50 years old with Graves disease. CDR3s include the opening cysteine and the closing phenylalanine or tryptophan. A D gene is named only where the DNA matches it firmly. Only part of the rows carry a size: once, few, many, or a class if the clone is expanded.

d_call | j_call | v_call | clone_size | cdr3_nt | cdr3_aa
NA | TRBJ2-3 | TRBV11-2 | few | TGTGCCAGCCTGGCAGGATATGGGACAGATACGCAGTATTTT | CASLAGYGTDTQYF
NA | TRBJ1-3 | TRBV2 | NA | TGTGCCAGCAGTCCATTGGGTAGACAGAATGGAAACACCATATATTTT | CASSPLGRQNGNTIYF
NA | TRBJ1-2 | TRBV29-1 | few | TGCAGCGTTGAGTGGGGGAGATATGGCTACACCTTC | CSVEWGRYGYTF
NA | TRBJ2-5 | TRBV6-1 | many | TGTGCCAGCAGTGCGGCGGAAGTCGGGGAAGAGACCCAGTACTTC | CASSAAEVGEETQYF
NA | TRBJ1-1 | TRBV7-8 | NA | TGTGCCAGCAGCCTCGTTCCGACCCAGGGACTCTTGAACACTGAAGCTTTCTTT | CASSLVPTQGLLNTEAFF
NA | TRBJ2-5 | TRBV5-1 | NA | TGCGCCAGCAGCTCCGACTGGACACGTTCGGAGACCCAGTACTTC | CASSSDWTRSETQYF
NA | TRBJ1-5 | TRBV5-1 | few | TGCGCCAGCAGCTCGCTTGGGACCCTCTATAGCAATCAGCCCCAGCATTTT | CASSSLGTLYSNQPQHF
TRBD1 | TRBJ1-5 | TRBV5-1 | NA | TGCGCCAGCAGGGCGGGGGGACAGGGCCTCAATTTT | CASRAGGQGLNF
NA | TRBJ2-3 | TRBV28 | NA | TGTGCCAGCAGCTTAGATCCCTCAGCGGCCTGGCGCACAGATACGCAGTATTTT | CASSLDPSAAWRTDTQYF
NA | TRBJ1-1 | TRBV28 | NA | TGTGCCAGCAGCCGGATGCGGGGAAAGAACACTGAAGCTTTCTTT | CASSRMRGKNTEAFF
NA | TRBJ1-1 | TRBV19 | many | TGTGCCAGTAGTACCCAGGTAGAAAACACTGAAGCTTTCTTT | CASSTQVENTEAFF
TRBD1 | TRBJ1-5 | TRBV19 | many | TGTGCCAGTAGTATAAGGGGCAGGGGGAAGAGCAATCAGCCCCAGCATTTT | CASSIRGRGKSNQPQHF
TRBD1 | TRBJ2-7 | TRBV3-1 | few | TGTGCCAGCAGCCAACTACAGGGGATGATGTACTTC | CASSQLQGMMYF
TRBD2 | TRBJ2-5 | TRBV20-1 | few | TGCAGTGCTGGGGGGTGGGAGGGGAGGGAGACCCAGTACTTC | CSAGGWEGRETQYF
NA | TRBJ1-6 | TRBV6-1 | few | TGTGCCACTAGGTTGACCTCACCCCTCCACTTT | CATRLTSPLHF
NA | TRBJ1-4 | TRBV6-1 | few | TGTGCCAGCAGTGAAATTAGGGGATTCAATGAAAAACTGTTTTTT | CASSEIRGFNEKLFF
NA | TRBJ1-4 | TRBV3-1 | NA | TGTGCCAGCAGCCAAGATCAGCCGGGGGTCTTTAATGAAAAACTGTTTTTT | CASSQDQPGVFNEKLFF
TRBD2 | TRBJ2-5 | TRBV11-2 | many | TGTGCCAGCAGCCTCGGACTAGCGGGCCAGTACCAAGAGACCCAGTACTTC | CASSLGLAGQYQETQYF
TRBD1 | TRBJ1-6 | TRBV6-2/TRBV6-3 | NA | TGTGCCAGCAGTCTGGACAGGTCTTCACCCCTCCACTTT | CASSLDRSSPLHF
NA | TRBJ2-2 | TRBV12-3/TRBV12-4 | NA | TGTGCCAGCAGAAGTTGGCGGGGACAGTATCCCGGGGAGCTGTTTTTT | CASRSWRGQYPGELFF
TRBD2 | TRBJ2-2 | TRBV12-5 | NA | TGTGCTAGTGGTTTGGTACAGAGGGGACTAGCGGGATCCAGACTGAACACCGGGGAGCTGTTTTTT | CASGLVQRGLAGSRLNTGELFF
NA | TRBJ1-5 | TRBV12-3/TRBV12-4 | many | TGTGCCAGCAGTAGACAGGTTCATAGCAATCAGCCCCAGCATTTT | CASSRQVHSNQPQHF
NA | TRBJ1-4 | TRBV6-5 | few | TGTGCCAGCAGTTACCGCCGGGGACCCGAAAAACTGTTTTTT | CASSYRRGPEKLFF
NA | TRBJ2-1 | TRBV24-1 | once | TGTGCCACCAGTGATAGGGGCCGTTCCTACAATGAGCAGTTCTTC | CATSDRGRSYNEQFF
TRBD1 | TRBJ1-1 | TRBV7-9 | NA | TGTGCCAGCAGCTCGGGACAGCTCCCCTGGGCTTTCTTT | CASSSGQLPWAFF
NA | TRBJ2-7 | TRBV20-1 | NA | TGCAGTGGGCAGAGTAGGTACGAGCAGTACTTC | CSGQSRYEQYF
NA | TRBJ2-2 | TRBV7-9 | NA | TGTGCCAGCAGCCGTACGGGGATCCCGAACACCGGGGAGCTGTTTTTT | CASSRTGIPNTGELFF
TRBD2 | TRBJ2-5 | TRBV29-1 | NA | TGCAGCGTTGGCCTCCTAGCGGGAGTCGGGGAGACCCAGTACTTC | CSVGLLAGVGETQYF
NA | TRBJ1-4 | TRBV15 | many | TGTGCCACCAGCAGAGATAAAACGGCAGGGGCTGATGAAAAACTGTTTTTT | CATSRDKTAGADEKLFF
NA | TRBJ1-1 | TRBV6-1 | few | TGTGCCAGCAGTATATCCCTGGGGAACACTGAAGCTTTCTTT | CASSISLGNTEAFF
NA | TRBJ2-7 | TRBV20-1 | NA | TGCAGTGCAACGCCCCTAGCCGTCCCCTACGAGCAGTACTTC | CSATPLAVPYEQYF
TRBD1 | TRBJ1-1 | TRBV7-9 | many | TGTGCCAGCAGCACCTCGACAGGGTATCGGACTGAAGCTTTCTTT | CASSTSTGYRTEAFF
NA | TRBJ1-2 | TRBV20-1 | NA | TGCAGTGCTAGAGGGAGGGCAGGGTGGGAATATGGCTACACCTTC | CSARGRAGWEYGYTF
TRBD1 | TRBJ2-4 | TRBV5-1 | few | TGCGCCAGCAGCCCCCGAGGGGATGACAGGGGAATAGCCAAAAACATTCAGTACTTC | CASSPRGDDRGIAKNIQYF
NA | TRBJ2-7 | TRBV7-9 | NA | TGTGCCAGCAGTACGGGGGCAGGGTGGGAGCAGTACTTC | CASSTGAGWEQYF
TRBD2 | TRBJ2-7 | TRBV28 | many | TGTGCCAGCGGACTAGCGGGAGCCTACGAGCAGTACTTC | CASGLAGAYEQYF
NA | TRBJ2-7 | TRBV27 | many | TGTGCCAGCAGTTTTATTGTCCTCGGGACTCCTCTTCGCTTC | CASSFIVLGTPLRF
NA | TRBJ2-7 | TRBV20-1 | few | TGCAGTGCTAGAGTACGCGCCAGCTCCTACGAGCAGTACTTC | CSARVRASSYEQYF
NA | TRBJ1-5 | TRBV6-5 | many | TGTGCCAGCAGTTACTCGGGACCCCTATTTTATCAGCCCCAGCATTTT | CASSYSGPLFYQPQHF
TRBD1 | TRBJ1-6 | TRBV12-3/TRBV12-4 | few | TGTGCCAGCAGCCTGGACAGGGGGTATAATTCACCCCTCCACTTT | CASSLDRGYNSPLHF
TRBD2 | TRBJ2-7 | TRBV20-1 | NA | TGCAGTGCTAGAGGGGCGGGAGGTGGCTACGAGCAGTACTTC | CSARGAGGGYEQYF
NA | TRBJ1-1 | TRBV11-1 | NA | TGTGCCAGCAGCCGGAGTACTATCGAGGCTTTCTTT | CASSRSTIEAFF
TRBD1 | TRBJ1-5 | TRBV3-1 | NA | TGTGCCGGCAGCCTGACAGGGGGCAATCAGCCCCAGCATTTT | CAGSLTGGNQPQHF